The present entry profiles one TCR beta chain with its context. The sample comes from a study of blood T cell repertoires in COVID-19. For the study at large: Samples taken during acute and convalescent COVID-19 were collected in the United States, Italy and Spain. In each case, the material was cDNA or gDNA derived from T cells, B-cell-depleted T cells, or PBMCs.

In the source study's methods: Estimated nucleated cell counts came from reference gene primer amplification. Sequencing used immunoSEQ multiplex PCR; TCRdb keeps in-frame clones, though not all of them. The V and J calls and clone size are taken from that table; D and trimming were inferred from the DNA. The sample has around 160,000 clones, 85% to 95% seen once. Enrolment of Seattle patients took place during active infection, and they were followed longitudinally. V dropped 1 base and J dropped 2 bases, with 2 bases sitting between them. Per germline, CDR1 SGHDN and CDR2 FVKESK. CDR3 length equals 12 residues.

Sample: peripheral blood. This chain joins TRBV14 and TRBJ1-2; D not resolved. The sequence was obtained from a woman aged 60-75 years with COVID-19, enrolled during active disease. The CDR3 spells CASSQVNYGYTF. The CDR3 DNA is TGTGCCAGCAGCCAAGTAAACTATGGCTACACCTTC.